Following are 32 T cell receptor beta chains from one sample sequenced in a study of CXCR3-negative and CXCR3-positive naive CD8 T cells. The authors prepared UMI-labeled TRB cDNA libraries by 5' RACE. TCRdb reprocessed the 5' RACE reads, keeping one entry per CDR3 protein, no DNA. The sample table includes over 100,000 distinct CDR3 sequences. The sample was naive CXCR3- CD8+ T cells from blood. Stated subset: CD45RO-CCR7+CD27+CD95- naive CD8+ T cells lacking CXCR3 (TNR3-). Every receptor here comes from a human donor in good health. Some clones in this sample may be carry-over from other donors' samples.

V usage is TRBV3-1 and J usage is TRBJ2-7; TCRdb indicates TRBD2, and absent DNA this call remains unverified. Germline V gives CDR1 LGHDT, CDR2 YNNKEL (reference sequence). This CDR3 is 16 amino acids long. The CDR3 loop reads CASSQDLGSPSYEQYF.

The chain has TRBV29-1 and TRBJ2-1. CDR3 length equals 14 residues. Per germline, CDR1 SQVTM and CDR2 ANQGSEA. The CDR3 spells CSVEKGLSYNEQFF.

The V and J genes are TRBV4-1 and TRBJ2-1; absent DNA, TCRdb's TRBD1 call cannot be checked. The CDR3 extends over 14 amino acids. Germline V gene lookup returns CDR1 MGHRA and CDR2 YSYEKL. CDR3 in amino acids: CASSQPGAYNEQFF.

The V and J genes are TRBV27 and TRBJ2-7; TCRdb returns TRBD2, unconfirmable since there is no DNA. Germline loops: CDR1 MNHEY, CDR2 SMNVEV (reference sequence). The CDR3 totals 15 residues. This chain's CDR3 is CASSLTSGSRDEQYF.

This chain connects TRBV7-9 to TRBJ2-1; there is no DNA to check the TCRdb D call of TRBD1. The CDR3 is 13 residues long. Germline CDR1 SEHNR, CDR2 FQNEAQ (reference sequence). CDR3 sequence reads: CASSLMETGCTSF.

This chain links TRBV29-1 with TRBJ2-1. The CDR3 has 12 amino acids. Germline CDR1 reads SQVTM; CDR2 reads ANQGSEA. The CDR3 spells CSVEDLGYEQFF.

V usage is TRBV25-1 and J usage is TRBJ2-1; TCRdb's assignment of TRBD2 cannot be checked, as there is no DNA. The CDR3 is 14 amino acids. Germline CDR1 reads MGHDK; CDR2 reads SYGVNS. The chain's CDR3 is CASSASGTYNEQFF.

The CDR3 loop reads CASSLGWGRVDEQYF. V gene TRBV5-1 combines with J gene TRBJ2-7; the D gene TCRdb calls, TRBD1, cannot be checked with no DNA. Per the germline V gene, CDR1 is SGHRS and CDR2 is YFSETQ. The CDR3 is made up of 15 amino acids.

This CDR3 reads CASSLEVGTGKTEALF. The gene calls are TRBV7-9 and TRBJ1-1; TCRdb returns TRBD1, unconfirmable since there is no DNA. CDR1 and CDR2 (germline): SEHNR, FQNEAQ (reference sequence). This CDR3 is 16 amino acids long.

The chain employs TRBV6-6 and TRBJ2-2; TCRdb gives TRBD2 as the D gene, but with no DNA this cannot be confirmed. The germline CDR1 and CDR2 sequences are MNHNY and SVGAGI (reference sequence). This CDR3 spans 17 amino acids. CDR3 sequence: CASSFPSGGLDTGELFF.

The rearrangement uses TRBV4-2 and TRBJ2-7; TCRdb calls TRBD1, which cannot be checked without DNA. Germline V gives CDR1 LGHNA, CDR2 YNFKEQ. The CDR3 totals 14 residues. CDR3 sequence reads: CASSLHRGPYEQYF.

The V and J genes are TRBV5-1 and TRBJ2-7; lacking DNA, the TRBD2 call made by TCRdb goes unchecked. The CDR3 consists of 17 residues. From germline, CDR1 is SGHRS and CDR2 YFSETQ. CDR3 amino acids: CASSLDASGTSSYEQYF.

This chain joins TRBV14 and TRBJ2-7. CDR1 SGHDN and CDR2 FVKESK come from the germline V gene. CDR3 length: 14 amino acids. The CDR3 loop is CASSQAYTASEQYF.

The chain is built from TRBV5-6 and TRBJ2-7; lacking DNA, the TRBD1 call made by TCRdb goes unchecked. CDR1 and CDR2 from the germline V gene are SGHDT and YYEEEE. This CDR3 is built from 12 residues. CDR3: CASSLGDTEQYF.

The chain combines TRBV14 with TRBJ2-2; lacking DNA, the TRBD2 call made by TCRdb goes unchecked. CDR1 is SGHDN, CDR2 FVKESK, per germline. The CDR3 has 18 residues. This CDR3 reads CASSSKTSGRANTGELFF.

The chain joins TRBV20-1 to TRBJ2-7; TCRdb outputs TRBD2, but without DNA this stays unchecked. CDR1 and CDR2 from the germline V gene are DFQATT and SNEGSKA (reference sequence). This CDR3 has 14 residues. CDR3 amino acids: CSALGTDPTYEQYF.

The chain recombines TRBV29-1 with TRBJ2-3; TCRdb's D call, TRBD2, is unchecked because there is no DNA. CDR3 size: 12 residues. CDR1 is SQVTM, CDR2 ANQGSEA, per germline. The chain's CDR3 is CSVGVTPDTQYF.

The V call is TRBV29-1, the J call TRBJ2-4; TCRdb outputs TRBD1, but without DNA this stays unchecked. Germline V gene lookup returns CDR1 SQVTM and CDR2 ANQGSEA. The CDR3 covers 11 residues. The CDR3 sequence: CSVARGGIQYF.

The chain employs TRBV25-1 and TRBJ2-7; TCRdb returns TRBD2, unconfirmable since there is no DNA. The CDR3 is 13 amino acids. In germline, CDR1 is MGHDK, CDR2 SYGVNS. Here the CDR3 reads CASSEVLAGEQYF.

The chain combines TRBV6-6 with TRBJ2-7; TCRdb's D call, TRBD1, is unchecked because there is no DNA. The CDR3 extends over 15 amino acids. In germline, CDR1 is MNHNY, CDR2 SVGAGI (reference sequence). CDR3 residues: CASSPPGTGDYEQYF.

This chain links TRBV4-1 with TRBJ2-1; the D call from TCRdb, TRBD1, cannot be confirmed without DNA. This CDR3 has 17 residues. Looked up from germline, CDR1 is MGHRA and CDR2 is YSYEKL. This CDR3 reads CASSQVPGQSSYNEQFF.

The V call is TRBV7-3, the J call TRBJ1-1; as DNA is missing, the TRBD1 call by TCRdb cannot be tested. Germline CDR1 reads SGHTA; CDR2 reads FQGTGA. The CDR3 runs 13 residues. The CDR3 sequence: CASSPRGWTEAFF.

J is TRBJ2-3 and V is TRBV28; checking the TCRdb D call of TRBD2 is not possible without DNA. The length of the CDR3 is 17 residues. CDR1 MDHEN and CDR2 SYDVKM come from the germline V gene. The CDR3 sequence is CASRPSSTSRYTDTQYF.

The rearrangement uses TRBV6-5 and TRBJ2-3. The CDR3 consists of 14 residues. Germline V CDR1 and CDR2: MNHEY, SVGAGI. This CDR3 is CASSYRFSTDTQYF.

J is TRBJ2-1 and V is TRBV24-1; TCRdb gives TRBD1 as the D gene, but with no DNA this cannot be confirmed. CDR3 length: 13 amino acids. From germline, CDR1 is KGHDR and CDR2 SFDVKD. The CDR3 loop is CATSDGTPNEQFF.

The chain couples TRBV4-1 to TRBJ1-5. The V gene's germline CDR1 is MGHRA and CDR2 YSYEKL. The CDR3 is made up of 15 amino acids. CDR3 loop: CASSLSRGSNQPQHF.

The chain carries TRBV11-2 and TRBJ2-5; there is no DNA to check the TCRdb D call of TRBD1. Germline CDR1 SGHAT, CDR2 FQNNGV. The length of the CDR3 is 13 residues. The CDR3 protein is CASRDSLQETQYF.

This chain connects TRBV29-1 to TRBJ2-2; TCRdb's D call, TRBD2, is unchecked because there is no DNA. CDR1 is SQVTM and CDR2 is ANQGSEA in the germline V gene. This CDR3 has 15 residues. The CDR3 spells CSALLAGGNTGELFF.

The genes are TRBV5-4 and TRBJ2-1; TCRdb returns TRBD1, unconfirmable since there is no DNA. Germline assignment: CDR1 SGHNT and CDR2 YYREEE (reference sequence). The CDR3 is 15 residues long. CDR3: CASSILRDSYNEQFF.

V is TRBV5-5 and J is TRBJ2-1; TCRdb's D call of TRBD1 is untestable without DNA. The CDR3 covers 15 residues. The V gene's germline CDR1 is SGHKS and CDR2 YYEKEE (reference sequence). This CDR3 is CASSLEWAGFDEQFF. The entire variable domain, with the rest obtained from reference TRBV5-5 and TRBJ2-1, is as follows: DAGVTQSPTHLIKTRGQQVTLRCSPISGHKSVSWYQQVLGQGPQFIFQYYEKEERGRGNFPDRFSARQFPNYSSELNVNALLLGDSALYLCASSLEWAGFDEQFFGPGTRLTVL.

The CDR3 spells CSVETFPETSGSINSYEQYF. The chain has TRBV29-1 and TRBJ2-7; without DNA, the TCRdb call of TRBD2 cannot be checked. The germline gives CDR1 SQVTM, CDR2 ANQGSEA. This CDR3 comprises 20 residues.

The chain's CDR3 is CASSQGGQPQHF. The chain combines TRBV4-2 with TRBJ1-5. Germline values: CDR1 LGHNA, CDR2 YNFKEQ. The CDR3 runs 12 residues.